The 2 T cell receptor beta chains given below trace back to one sample, sequenced in a study of T cell responses to AZD1222 COVID-19 vaccine. Measured with immunoSEQ multiplex PCR; TCRdb has only the in-frame clones, and not every one. The profile shows about 80,000 clones, about nine tenths of them singletons. The specimen was peripheral blood, collected on day 0 of AZD1222 vaccination. The receptors stem from an adult in good health.

This clone was observed once. The chain employs TRBV5-5 and TRBJ2-3, with TRBD1 as a possible D gene (5 bases). Trimming stripped 0 bases from V and 3 bases from J, with 8 bases between. The CDR3 loop spans 14 amino acids. The germline CDR1 and CDR2 sequences are SGHKS and YYEKEE (reference sequence). CDR3 DNA: TGTGCCAGCAGCTTGGATCAGGGAACAGATACGCAGTATTTT. Amino acids: CASSLDQGTDTQYF.

The CDR3 spells CASSLLAGEGETQYF. The CDR3 DNA is TGTGCCAGCAGCTTACTAGCGGGAGAAGGAGAGACCCAGTACTTC. The chain has TRBV7-7 and TRBJ2-5; 10 positions match TRBD2. This CDR3 contains 15 residues. V shed 2 bases and J 4 bases; nucleotides not matched to a gene: 4. Looked up from germline, CDR1 is SSHAT and CDR2 is FNYEAQ (reference sequence).